Presented here are 10 T cell receptor beta chains from one specimen sequenced in a study of T cells in Graves' hyperthyroidism and ophthalmopathy. RNA transcripts served as the template for amplifying TCR beta CDR3 regions. RT-PCR in the first round (using the HTBI primer set) targeted the TCR CDR3. Using its own MiXCR run on the multiplex PCR reads, TCRdb lists one record per CDR3 protein. The table includes around 420,000 distinct CDR3 sequences, roughly 13% detected once. The sequenced material came from blood. The receptor set was obtained from a woman aged 18 to 35 with Graves' hyperthyroidism.

Many counts were recorded for this clonotype. The J gene is TRBJ2-3, the V gene TRBV6-2 or TRBV6-3, with 8 bases matching TRBD1. The CDR3 is 15 residues long. The germline V gene encodes CDR1 MNHEY and CDR2 SVGEGT. V was pared by 8 bases and J by 0 bases, with 7 bases of the junction left unmatched. CDR3 sequence reads: CASQDRGSSTDTQYF. Here the CDR3 DNA reads TGTGCCAGCCAAGACAGGGGCTCTAGCACAGATACGCAGTATTTT.

This clonotype has ten or more counts. The chain uses TRBV28 and TRBJ2-5; the D gene is possibly TRBD1 (5 bases). V was clipped by 2 bases and J by 5 bases, with 15 bases between them. Per the germline V gene, CDR1 is MDHEN and CDR2 is SYDVKM. CDR3 length equals 15 residues. The CDR3 DNA is TGTGCCAGCAGTTTACTTCAGGCAGGGATGGAGACCCAGTACTTC. Amino acids: CASSLLQAGMETQYF.

The chain uses TRBV29-1 and TRBJ2-7; 12 bases are a match to TRBD2. The length of the CDR3 is 16 residues. Germline V gives CDR1 SQVTM, CDR2 ANQGSEA. Unmatched junction bases numbered 7, after V lost 0 bases and J lost 4 bases. The CDR3 DNA sequence: TGCAGCGTTGAAGAAGGGCTAGCGGGAGGGCCATACGAGCAGTACTTC. Translated, it gives CSVEEGLAGGPYEQYF.

The chain is built from TRBV5-1 and TRBJ2-2; D is perhaps TRBD2 (5 bases). The CDR3 loop spans 16 amino acids. Germline CDR1 SGHRS, CDR2 YFSETQ. Deletions cut 4 bases from V and 3 bases from J, with 16 bases between. CDR3 sequence (DNA): TGCGCCAGCAGCCACCCGCGTGACGGGGACACCGGGGAGCTGTTTTTT. It specifies CASSHPRDGDTGELFF.

V and J are TRBV7-2 and TRBJ1-6; tentatively, D is TRBD1 (5 bases). There are 16 residues in the CDR3. The germline gives CDR1 SGHTA, CDR2 FQGNSA. V shed 3 bases and J shed 1 base, with 10 bases lying between them. The CDR3 spells CASSLEGMSYNSPLHF. Written as DNA, the CDR3 is TGTGCCAGCAGCTTGGAGGGGATGTCCTATAATTCACCCCTCCACTTT. Filled out from reference TRBV7-2 and TRBJ1-6, the complete variable domain reads GAGVSQSPSNKVTEKGKDVELRCDPISGHTALYWYRQSLGQGLEFLIYFQGNSAPDKSGLPSDRFSAERTGGSVSTLTIQRTQQEDSAVYLCASSLEGMSYNSPLHFGNGTRLTVT.

In this sample, this clonotype turned up many times. The J gene is TRBJ2-3, the V gene TRBV20-1, with D tentatively TRBD2 (5 bases). Germline CDR1 reads DFQATT; CDR2 reads SNEGSKA (reference sequence). The CDR3 has 15 amino acids. Deletions cut 6 bases from V and 3 bases from J, with 19 bases between. The CDR3 sequence: CSAFGLGEPTDTQYF. Written as DNA, the CDR3 is TGCAGTGCCTTTGGGCTGGGAGAGCCAACAGATACGCAGTATTTT.

This clonotype was seen a few times. The chain recombines TRBV7-3 with TRBJ2-5, with TRBD2 matching 8 bases. With 5 bases clipped from V and 5 bases from J, the junction kept 7 bases outside the gene matches. Germline CDR1 and CDR2: SGHTA and FQGTGA. This CDR3 comprises 14 residues. The CDR3 DNA reads as TGTGCCAGCAGCCGCGGGGGGACGATGGAGACCCAGTACTTC. Encoded protein: CASSRGGTMETQYF.

This clonotype was observed at least ten times. J is TRBJ2-7 and V is TRBV2; D perhaps matches TRBD2 (6 bases). Trimming pared 11 bases from V and 5 bases from J, leaving 19 bases between. Germline V lookup: CDR1 SNHLY, CDR2 FYNNEI. The length of the CDR3 is 13 residues. The CDR3 DNA is TGTGCCGGTCGTCATCTGGAGGGCCACGAGCAGTACTTC. It encodes CAGRHLEGHEQYF.

This clonotype was seen many times. V gene TRBV12-3 or TRBV12-4 combines with J gene TRBJ2-7, with a weak D call TRBD2 (6 bases). V was shortened by 3 bases and J by 2 bases, with 14 bases between the two germline ends. CDR3 size: 15 residues. The CDR3 loop is CASSLTAGRPYEQYF. Written as DNA, the CDR3 is TGTGCCAGCAGTTTGACAGCGGGTCGACCCTACGAGCAGTACTTC.

The V call is TRBV25-1, the J call TRBJ2-2, with TRBD1 as a possible D gene (6 bases). V was shortened by 5 bases and J by 1 base, with 11 bases between the two germline ends. Germline assignment: CDR1 MGHDK and CDR2 SYGVNS. This CDR3 region has 15 residues. CDR3 nucleotide sequence: TGTGCCAGCAGTCGGCCAGGGGTGAACACCGGGGAGCTGTTTTTT. It codes for CASSRPGVNTGELFF.